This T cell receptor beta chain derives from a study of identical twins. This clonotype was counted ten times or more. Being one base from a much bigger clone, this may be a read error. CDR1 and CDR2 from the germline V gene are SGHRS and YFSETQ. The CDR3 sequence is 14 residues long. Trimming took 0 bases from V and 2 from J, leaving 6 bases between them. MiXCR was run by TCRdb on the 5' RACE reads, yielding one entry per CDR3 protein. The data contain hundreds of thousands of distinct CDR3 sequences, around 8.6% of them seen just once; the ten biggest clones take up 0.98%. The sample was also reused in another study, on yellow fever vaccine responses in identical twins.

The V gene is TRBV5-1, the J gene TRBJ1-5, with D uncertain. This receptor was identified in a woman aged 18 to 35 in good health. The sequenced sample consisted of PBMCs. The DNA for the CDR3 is TGCGCCAGCAGCTTGGATCCTGGCAATCAGCCCCAGCATTTT. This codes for CASSLDPGNQPQHF.